This TCR beta chain was identified during a study of blood T cell repertoires in COVID-19. Study as a whole: Both acute and convalescent COVID-19 samples were obtained from the United States, Italy and Spain. PBMCs, B-cell-depleted T cells, or T cells were the source of the cDNA or gDNA that made up the material.

This clone was counted only a few times. J gave up 5 bases and V 4 bases, and 11 bases lay outside the gene matches. This CDR3 region has 16 residues. Germline CDR1 reads LNHDA; CDR2 reads SQIVND (reference sequence). Methods used by the authors: Quantification of nucleated cells was approximated via reference gene primer amplification. Here immunoSEQ multiplex PCR was the method, and the copy in TCRdb shows in-frame clones only, minus some. V and J calls plus clone size are reproduced from that table; the DNA served to infer D and trimming. In the table there are some 250,000 clones, around four fifths of which are singletons.

The receptor's source is a man in his forties with active or convalescent COVID-19. The chain joins TRBV19 to TRBJ2-3, with 8 bases identical to TRBD2. Material for sequencing was peripheral blood. CDR3 nucleotides: TGTGCCAGTAGTACCCTAGCGGGCCCTTCGGGAGATACGCAGTATTTT. It yields the protein CASSTLAGPSGDTQYF.